This T cell receptor (beta chain) was observed in a study of blood T cell repertoires in COVID-19. Study context: Researchers got acute and convalescent COVID-19 samples from the United States, Italy and Spain. T cells, B-cell-depleted T cells, or PBMCs provided the cDNA or gDNA that served as material.

Data came from immunoSEQ multiplex PCR; TCRdb stores just in-frame clones and leaves some out. The table has around 140,000 clones, 80% to 85% seen once; the top ten hold about 8.4%. The sequence was collected from a woman aged 60 to 75 with active or convalescent COVID-19. The sequenced sample was peripheral blood.

DNA of the CDR3: TGTGCCAGAGCCCTGACCGGAGCCTACAATGAGCAGTTCTTC. This gives the protein CARALTGAYNEQFF. This chain uses TRBV5-3 with TRBJ2-1; D not resolved. TRBV5-3 is an ORF for which the function is uncertain. There are 14 residues in the CDR3. Trimming took 7 bases from V and 2 from J, leaving 13 bases between them.